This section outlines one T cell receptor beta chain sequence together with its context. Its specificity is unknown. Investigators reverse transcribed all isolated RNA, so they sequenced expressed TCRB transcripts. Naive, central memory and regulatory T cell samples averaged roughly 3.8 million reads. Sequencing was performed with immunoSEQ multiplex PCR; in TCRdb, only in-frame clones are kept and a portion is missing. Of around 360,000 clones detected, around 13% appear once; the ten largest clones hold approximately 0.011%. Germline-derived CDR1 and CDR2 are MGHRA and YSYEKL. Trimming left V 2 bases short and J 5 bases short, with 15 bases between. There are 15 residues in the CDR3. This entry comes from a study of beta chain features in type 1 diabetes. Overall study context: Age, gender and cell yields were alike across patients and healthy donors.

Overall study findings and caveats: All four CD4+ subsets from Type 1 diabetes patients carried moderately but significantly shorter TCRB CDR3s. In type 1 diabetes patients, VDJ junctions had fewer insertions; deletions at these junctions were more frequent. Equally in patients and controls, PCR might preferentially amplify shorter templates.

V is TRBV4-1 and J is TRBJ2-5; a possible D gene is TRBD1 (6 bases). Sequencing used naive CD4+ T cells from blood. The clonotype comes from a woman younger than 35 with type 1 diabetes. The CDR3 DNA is TGCGCCAGCAGCCAACCCCACAGGGATGTGGAGACCCAGTACTTC. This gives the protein CASSQPHRDVETQYF.